A single TCR beta chain is shown here with its context. Its target is unknown. The data were obtained in a study of cytomegalovirus exposure and HLA in healthy donors. General study results and limits: Associated with cytomegalovirus, according to the listing, were approximately 160 TCR beta chains. A later analysis found most CMV-associated TCR beta chains apparently HLA-restricted. Researchers left out some V segments, among them TRBV6-2 and TRBV6-3, as indistinguishable.

Looked up from germline, CDR1 is SGHVS and CDR2 is FQNEAQ. The CDR3 is made up of 14 amino acids. A multiplex PCR was run with 60 Vbeta primers and 13 Jbeta primers. TCRdb's table, derived via immunoSEQ multiplex PCR, lists solely in-frame clones and lacks some. The profile shows approximately 70,000 clones, roughly 80% of them singletons. The TCR was taken from a woman aged 25 to 39 in good health and CMV-seronegative. The sequenced sample was PBMCs. The chain employs TRBV7-8 and TRBJ2-5; 7 bases fit TRBD1. The DNA end lines up better with TRBJ2-7; the J call may be wrong. This chain's CDR3 is CASSPDRVVGEQYF. As DNA, the CDR3 is TGTGCCAGCAGCCCCGACAGGGTCGTAGGCGAGCAGTACTTC.